Below are 20 T cell receptor beta chains sequenced from a single sample in a study of control samples from healthy donors and cancer patients (dated by TCRdb to 2019 to 2021). The receptor library was made with the immunoSEQ multiplex PCR assay. TCRdb mirrors the immuneACCESS table, restricted to in-frame sequences. Some clones are absent from its copies; in checked studies, under half trace to an unresolved V gene, and the reason for the others is unknown. Present in this sample are 100,000 to 150,000 clones, less than 95% of which were seen just once. The ten largest clonotypes hold just over 8.5% of the sample. Specimen: blood. The receptor source for this set is a man younger than 35 in good health.

The J gene is TRBJ1-2, the V gene TRBV30; TRBD1 agrees at 7 bases. Germline CDR1 and CDR2: GTSNPN and SVGIG (reference sequence). V shed 2 bases, J shed 5 bases, and the junction held 2 bases outside the gene matches. The CDR3 runs to 12 residues. The CDR3 reads CAWSPTGYGYTF. Here the CDR3 DNA reads TGTGCCTGGAGTCCGACAGGGTATGGCTACACCTTC.

The chain joins TRBV2 to TRBJ1-2; D unclear. V was pared by 8 bases and J by 4 bases, with 14 bases between. Germline CDR1 SNHLY, CDR2 FYNNEI. The length of the CDR3 is 13 residues. Written as DNA, the CDR3 is TGTGCCAGCCATAGACCGACTGCCTATGGCTACACCTTC. Its protein product is CASHRPTAYGYTF.

The genes are TRBV7-3 and TRBJ2-3; D call uncertain. The CDR3 has 17 amino acids. Germline values: CDR1 SGHTA, CDR2 FQGTGA. The V end lost 3 bases, the J end lost 4 bases, and 20 bases lay between the germline ends. For the CDR3, the DNA is TGTGCCAGCAGCTTGTTTAGTTCCCCACGGAGTTCAGATACGCAGTATTTT. This sequence encodes CASSLFSSPRSSDTQYF.

Here the CDR3 DNA reads TGCGCCAGCAGAAACGGGGGGAACCTCTACAATGAGCAGTTCTTC. The encoded protein is CASRNGGNLYNEQFF. The genes are TRBV4-1 and TRBJ2-1; 7 bases match TRBD2. Germline CDR1 reads MGHRA; CDR2 reads YSYEKL. V was clipped by 6 bases and J by 3 bases; unmatched bases: 8. CDR3 length: 15 amino acids.

The V call is TRBV11-2, the J call TRBJ1-2; TRBD1 aligns across 10 bases. Unmatched junction bases numbered 4, after V lost 5 bases and J lost 7 bases. Germline V lookup: CDR1 SGHAT, CDR2 FQNNGV. The CDR3 runs to 13 residues. The CDR3 region has the DNA TGTGCCAGCAGCCCGGGACAGGGGTTTGGCTACACCTTC. Protein sequence: CASSPGQGFGYTF.

The chain has TRBV18 and TRBJ1-4; D might be TRBD1 (5 bases). The CDR3 runs to 14 residues. Trimming took 3 bases from V and 6 from J, leaving 11 bases between them. The V gene's germline CDR1 is KGHSH and CDR2 LQKENI. The CDR3 is CASSPRAGDEKLFF. The DNA of the CDR3 is TGTGCCAGCTCACCCCGCGCGGGGGATGAAAAACTGTTTTTT.

This clone was seen only once. V and J are TRBV6-4 and TRBJ2-3; 9 bases match TRBD2. The CDR3 length is 15 residues. Germline CDR1 is MRHNA and CDR2 is SNTAGT. The J segment lost 4 bases and the V segment lost 0 bases, leaving 2 bases of the junction unmatched. This CDR3 is CASSDSGGGADTQYF. CDR3 sequence (DNA): TGTGCCAGCAGTGACTCAGGCGGGGGGGCAGATACGCAGTATTTT.

V gene TRBV7-7 combines with J gene TRBJ2-5; D gene uncertain. Trimming took off 3 bases at V and 2 bases at J, with 13 bases between the two ends. The CDR3 is 15 amino acids. Per germline, CDR1 SSHAT and CDR2 FNYEAQ (reference sequence). The CDR3 here is CASSFSDGGQETQYF. For the CDR3, the DNA is TGTGCCAGCAGCTTTTCGGACGGCGGACAAGAGACCCAGTACTTC.

This chain connects TRBV19 to TRBJ2-5, with D uncertain. This CDR3 is built from 13 residues. Germline lookup yields CDR1 LNHDA and CDR2 SQIVND (reference sequence). Trimming removed 4 bases from V and 0 bases from J, with 6 bases in between. In DNA form, the CDR3 reads TGTGCCAGTAGTACCATGGACCAAGAGACCCAGTACTTC. Residues: CASSTMDQETQYF.

The V and J genes are TRBV10-2 and TRBJ2-3; D might be TRBD2 (6 bases). Trimming cost V 8 bases and J 5 bases, with 8 bases left between them. Per the germline V gene, CDR1 is WSHSY and CDR2 is SAAADI. The CDR3 runs to 11 residues. This CDR3 reads CASGGGDTQYF. In DNA, the CDR3 is TGCGCCAGCGGGGGAGGAGATACGCAGTATTTT.

The CDR3 reads CASSQIGETQYF. CDR3 nucleotide sequence: TGTGCCAGCAGTCAGATCGGAGAGACCCAGTACTTC. The gene calls are TRBV2 and TRBJ2-5; no definite D call. V dropped 5 bases and J dropped 4 bases, with 8 bases sitting between them. The germline V gene encodes CDR1 SNHLY and CDR2 FYNNEI. The CDR3 has 12 residues.

The chain employs TRBV5-1 and TRBJ1-2; 12 bases align to TRBD1. CDR1 and CDR2 (germline): SGHRS, YFSETQ. V lost 3 bases and J lost 4; bases outside the gene matches: 10. The CDR3 is made up of 17 amino acids. The CDR3 sequence is CASSSPGQGAPGYGYTF. In DNA, the CDR3 is TGCGCCAGCAGCTCTCCGGGACAGGGGGCGCCTGGCTATGGCTACACCTTC.

The chain carries TRBV7-6 and TRBJ2-1; 7 positions match TRBD1. The CDR3 is 15 amino acids. Losses at the gene ends were 0 bases for V and 4 bases for J; bases not matched to a gene: 3. Germline V gene data show CDR1 as SGHVS and CDR2 as FNYEAQ. The CDR3 DNA follows: TGTGCCAGCAGCTTAGCGACAGGGCGATACAATGAGCAGTTCTTC. It specifies CASSLATGRYNEQFF.

The count of this clone is one. The V call is TRBV6-5, the J call TRBJ1-5; 7 bases align to TRBD1. V gave up 3 bases and J gave up 3 bases; unmatched junction bases: 8. Germline CDR1 is MNHEY and CDR2 is SVGAGI. The CDR3 is 16 residues long. CDR3 region: CASSYLQGRDNQPQHF. The CDR3, as DNA: TGTGCCAGCAGTTATCTACAGGGGCGAGACAATCAGCCCCAGCATTTT.

The genes are TRBV7-9 and TRBJ2-2; D remains unclear. Germline-derived CDR1 and CDR2 are SEHNR and FQNEAQ (reference sequence). V lost 7 bases and J 1 base, leaving 13 bases between the germline ends. CDR3 length equals 15 residues. CDR3 in amino acids: CASTSVEENTGELFF. CDR3 bases: TGTGCCAGCACCAGCGTGGAAGAGAACACCGGGGAGCTGTTTTTT.

The chain joins TRBV5-4 to TRBJ2-1, with 8 bases lining up with TRBD2. There are 15 residues in the CDR3. Losses at the gene ends were 7 bases for V and 2 bases for J; bases not matched to a gene: 8. Germline lookup yields CDR1 SGHNT and CDR2 YYREEE (reference sequence). The CDR3 region has the DNA TGTGCCAGCTCCAGAGGGCGGGGGGCCTACAATGAGCAGTTCTTC. Translation gives CASSRGRGAYNEQFF.

The genes are TRBV15 and TRBJ1-5; a weak D match, TRBD1 (6 bases). Germline V CDR1 and CDR2: LNHNV, YYDKDF (reference sequence). CDR3 length equals 15 residues. With 1 base removed from V and 2 bases from J, the gap between germline ends came to 9 bases. Written as DNA, the CDR3 is TGTGCCACCAGCAGAGCAGGGGAGGGCAATCAGCCCCAGCATTTT. Amino acid sequence: CATSRAGEGNQPQHF.

The chain recombines TRBV18 with TRBJ2-7; D is unclear. V was pared by 0 bases and J by 2 bases, with 8 bases between. The CDR3 contains 14 residues. CDR1 is KGHSH, CDR2 LQKENI, per germline. The CDR3, as DNA: TGTGCCAGCTCACCACCGTTCACACCCTACGAGCAGTACTTC. Residues: CASSPPFTPYEQYF.

In nucleotides, the CDR3 is TGCGCCAGCAGTGATCCGGGACAGCTCCTCAATGAGCAGTTCTTC. Translating it yields CASSDPGQLLNEQFF. The rearrangement joins TRBV10-2 to TRBJ2-1; 7 nucleotides line up with TRBD1. Per germline, CDR1 WSHSY and CDR2 SAAADI. With 3 bases clipped from V and 6 bases from J, the junction kept 8 bases outside the gene matches. The CDR3 sequence is 15 residues long.

This clone occurred once. This rearrangement joins TRBV7-2 to TRBJ1-6; D is ambiguous. The CDR3 loop spans 17 amino acids. In germline, CDR1 is SGHTA, CDR2 FQGNSA. Trimming cost V 0 bases and J 0 bases, with 9 bases left between them. The CDR3 protein is CASSLAGGSSYNSPLHF. CDR3 in DNA: TGTGCCAGCAGCTTAGCGGGCGGGAGCTCCTATAATTCACCCCTCCACTTT.